Presented here are 19 T cell receptor beta chains from one specimen sequenced in a study of blood T cell repertoires in COVID-19. The repertoire was sequenced with immunoSEQ multiplex PCR; TCRdb's copy has only in-frame clones and lacks some. Of fewer than 95,000 clones listed, 89% are singletons. Sequenced sample: peripheral blood. The receptors come from a man aged 50-59 years with acute or convalescent COVID-19.

This clone showed up just a few times. This sample includes further DNA sequences coding for the same CDR3. The chain has TRBV14 and TRBJ1-6; tentatively, D is TRBD1 (5 bases). CDR3 size: 15 residues. The germline V gene encodes CDR1 SGHDN and CDR2 FVKESK. V shed 1 base and J shed 7 bases, with 11 bases lying between them. For the CDR3, the DNA is TGTGCCAGCAGCCAAGGGCCGGGGGGGAATTCACCCCTCCACTTT. Its translation is CASSQGPGGNSPLHF.

The sample holds one count of this clone. The chain recombines TRBV2 with TRBJ1-2; 8 bases line up with TRBD1. Unmatched junction bases numbered 4, after V lost 3 bases and J lost 4 bases. Looked up from germline, CDR1 is SNHLY and CDR2 is FYNNEI. The CDR3 length is 14 residues. The CDR3 spells CASSDFRGPYGYTF. In DNA, the CDR3 is TGTGCCAGCAGTGATTTCAGGGGGCCCTATGGCTACACCTTC.

The chain has TRBV10-3 and TRBJ2-7; tentative D call: TRBD2 (5 bases). Germline V gene lookup returns CDR1 ENHRY and CDR2 SYGVKD. V was cut by 7 bases and J by 0 bases, with 13 bases left in between. The CDR3 spans 14 residues. The CDR3 coding sequence is TGTGCCATCACCCATACGGGGAGCTCCTACGAGCAGTACTTC. Its translation is CAITHTGSSYEQYF.

This chain connects TRBV2 to TRBJ1-5; 7 positions match TRBD1. The V gene's germline CDR1 is SNHLY and CDR2 FYNNEI. This CDR3 contains 15 residues. Germline trimming cut 6 bases from V and 2 bases from J; bases unmatched to any gene: 7. CDR3 sequence reads: CASSDLTGGNQPQHF. The CDR3 DNA follows: TGTGCCAGCAGCGACCTAACAGGGGGCAATCAGCCCCAGCATTTT.

The chain joins TRBV5-6 to TRBJ1-5, with a tentative D call TRBD1 (6 bases). This CDR3 region has 16 residues. The germline V gene has CDR1 SGHDT and CDR2 YYEEEE. Trimming stripped 0 bases from V and 1 base from J, with 11 bases between. CDR3 loop: CASSLGTDGSNQPQHF. CDR3 nucleotides: TGTGCCAGCAGCTTGGGGACAGACGGGAGCAATCAGCCCCAGCATTTT.

This clone was counted only a few times. This chain joins TRBV12-3 or TRBV12-4 and TRBJ2-2, with D possibly being TRBD1 (6 bases). The CDR3 runs to 12 residues. The V gene lost 6 bases and the J gene lost 6 bases, with 8 bases spanning the gap. This CDR3 reads CASRQGSGELFF. CDR3 coding DNA: TGTGCCAGCAGACAGGGTTCCGGGGAGCTGTTTTTT.

This clone was counted at least ten times. As DNA, the CDR3 is TGTGCCAGCAATCCACGGACAGGGGGCATCTATGGCTACACCTTC. It yields the protein CASNPRTGGIYGYTF. This chain links TRBV28 with TRBJ1-2, with TRBD1 matching over 11 bases. Germline CDR1 reads MDHEN; CDR2 reads SYDVKM. The length of the CDR3 is 15 residues. J was trimmed by 4 bases and V by 7 bases; bases with no gene match: 8.

The V gene is TRBV3-1 (or the pseudogene TRBV3-2), the J gene TRBJ1-1; D might be TRBD1 (6 bases). This CDR3 region has 14 residues. V lost 2 bases and J lost 10, with 17 bases in between. Germline V lookup: CDR1 LGHDT, CDR2 YNNKEL (reference sequence). CDR3 amino acids: CASSQIDRNPPAFF. The CDR3, as DNA: TGTGCCAGCAGCCAAATAGACAGGAATCCTCCAGCTTTCTTT.

This clone occurred a few times. The gene calls are TRBV9 and TRBJ1-6; D is uncertain. Germline assignment: CDR1 SGDLS and CDR2 YYNGEE. The CDR3 spans 18 residues. Trimming cost V 4 bases and J 7 bases, with 24 bases left between them. The CDR3 reads CASSLRGGDEAVNSPLHF. DNA for the CDR3: TGTGCCAGCAGCCTTCGCGGAGGAGACGAAGCGGTAAATTCACCCCTCCACTTT.

J is TRBJ2-1 and V is TRBV9; TRBD2 is a possible D gene (7 bases). The CDR3 contains 17 residues. V gave up 4 bases and J gave up 2 bases, with 19 bases separating them. From germline, CDR1 is SGDLS and CDR2 YYNGEE. The chain's CDR3 is CASSPPPGGHTYNEQFF. The CDR3 DNA reads as TGTGCCAGCAGCCCCCCTCCCGGGGGGCATACCTACAATGAGCAGTTCTTC.

This chain connects TRBV5-1 to TRBJ1-1, with 9 bases identical to TRBD1. Looked up from germline, CDR1 is SGHRS and CDR2 is YFSETQ. With 0 bases clipped from V and 5 bases from J, the junction kept 8 bases outside the gene matches. The CDR3 spans 16 residues. This CDR3 is CASSLEKGQGITEAFF. As DNA, the CDR3 is TGCGCCAGCAGCTTGGAGAAAGGACAGGGGATAACTGAAGCTTTCTTT.

V is TRBV19 and J is TRBJ1-2; 7 nucleotides agree with TRBD1. Germline V gene lookup returns CDR1 LNHDA and CDR2 SQIVND (reference sequence). V shed 3 bases and J 4 bases; nucleotides not matched to a gene: 2. This CDR3 has 13 residues. The CDR3 here is CASSIGTVYGYTF. Written as DNA, the CDR3 is TGTGCCAGTAGTATCGGGACAGTCTATGGCTACACCTTC.

J is TRBJ1-2 and V is TRBV7-8; no clear D. V was pared by 5 bases and J by 4 bases, with 14 bases between. Germline CDR1 SGHVS, CDR2 FQNEAQ. This CDR3 region has 14 residues. DNA for the CDR3: TGTGCCAGCAGCCCTGGAGGGAGCGGCTATGGCTACACCTTC. It translates to CASSPGGSGYGYTF.

The chain combines TRBV3-1 (or the pseudogene TRBV3-2) with TRBJ2-2, with D tentatively TRBD2 (6 bases). The CDR3 loop spans 16 amino acids. V was cut by 1 base and J by 8 bases, with 17 bases left in between. Germline V gene lookup returns CDR1 LGHDT and CDR2 YNNKEL (reference sequence). This CDR3 reads CASSQGEAGLTGELFF. The CDR3 nucleotides are TGTGCCAGCAGCCAAGGGGAGGCGGGGCTTACGGGGGAGCTGTTTTTT.

The genes are TRBV11-2 and TRBJ1-1; D gene unclear. The CDR3 consists of 15 residues. With 0 bases removed from V and 1 base from J, the gap between germline ends came to 9 bases. CDR1 and CDR2 (germline): SGHAT, FQNNGV. The DNA of the CDR3 is TGTGCCAGCAGCTTAGATCCGTCCCCGAACACTGAAGCTTTCTTT. Its translation: CASSLDPSPNTEAFF.

The genes are TRBV5-1 and TRBJ1-5; 9 bases agree with TRBD1. Germline trimming cut 4 bases from V and 5 bases from J; bases unmatched to any gene: 4. The CDR3 is 14 residues long. Looked up from germline, CDR1 is SGHRS and CDR2 is YFSETQ. The CDR3 coding sequence is TGCGCCAGCAGCACAGGGGGCATCGATCAGCCCCAGCATTTT. Its translation is CASSTGGIDQPQHF. Combining the CDR3 with reference TRBV5-1 and TRBJ1-5 gives the whole variable domain KAGVTQTPRYLIKTRGQQVTLSCSPISGHRSVSWYQQTPGQGLQFLFEYFSETQRNKGNFPGRFSGRQFSNSRSEMNVSTLELGDSALYLCASSTGGIDQPQHFGDGTRLSIL.

The chain is built from TRBV2 and TRBJ2-2, with 9 nucleotides matching TRBD1. The CDR3 is 16 amino acids. Germline V gene sequence: CDR1 SNHLY, CDR2 FYNNEI. Losses at the gene ends were 2 bases for V and 4 bases for J; bases not matched to a gene: 5. This CDR3 is CASSERGQGITGELFF. Written as DNA, the CDR3 is TGTGCCAGCAGTGAACGAGGACAGGGGATCACCGGGGAGCTGTTTTTT.

This chain uses TRBV19 with TRBJ1-1; no clear D. V was pared by 7 bases and J by 1 base, with 16 bases between. The CDR3 consists of 15 residues. Germline CDR1 reads LNHDA; CDR2 reads SQIVND (reference sequence). The CDR3 nucleotides read TGTGCCAGTACTACACCAGCGGCGGGGAACACTGAAGCTTTCTTT. Translation gives CASTTPAAGNTEAFF.

The chain links TRBV3-1 (or the pseudogene TRBV3-2) to TRBJ1-2; D is possibly TRBD1 (5 bases). The CDR3 runs 15 residues. Germline CDR1 is LGHDT and CDR2 is YNNKEL (reference sequence). V lost 7 bases and J 2 bases, leaving 17 bases between the germline ends. CDR3 residues: CASNSAAGQNYGYTF. CDR3 bases: TGTGCCAGCAACTCGGCTGCGGGGCAGAACTATGGCTACACCTTC.